This is a list of T cell receptor beta chains from one sample in a study of human T cells and chemical hapten exposure. TCRdb ran MiXCR on the RACE reads and lists one entry per CDR3 protein. In the table there are under 40,000 distinct CDR3 sequences, over 9% of which are singletons. The sample was whole blood, taken in connection with sensitization to the hapten diphenylcyclopropenone (DPC). These receptors were collected from a man in his forties or fifties with alopecia areata. Some clones in this sample may be carry-over from other donors' samples. Each CDR3 is given with its conserved first and last residue. The D gene is left open where the match is weak. Only part of the rows carry a size: once, few, many, or a class if the clone is expanded.

V gene	D gene	clone size	J gene	CDR3 DNA	CDR3 protein
TRBV4-2	TRBD1	many	TRBJ2-2	TGTGCCAGCAGCCAAGATCGGACAGGGAAGAACACCGGGGAGCTGTTTTTT	CASSQDRTGKNTGELFF
TRBV6-2/TRBV6-3	-	many	TRBJ2-1	TGTGCCAGCAGTTCCTATTATGAGCAGTTCTTC	CASSSYYEQFF
TRBV4-3	TRBD1	many	TRBJ2-1	TGCGCCAGCAGCCAAGATACCAGGGGGCTCTACAATGAGCAGTTCTTC	CASSQDTRGLYNEQFF
TRBV5-1	TRBD2	few	TRBJ2-1	TGCGCCAGCAGCTCCACTAGCGGGAGGGCCAGTGAGCAGTTCTTC	CASSSTSGRASEQFF
TRBV29-1	-	few	TRBJ2-1	TGCAGCGGGGGACGCGGGTACAATGAGCAGTTCTTC	CSGGRGYNEQFF
TRBV5-5	TRBD1	-	TRBJ2-5	TGTGCCAGCAGCTCTCCTGGACAGGGGGCGGGTGAGACCCAGTACTTC	CASSSPGQGAGETQYF
TRBV28	-	many	TRBJ2-7	TGTGCCAGCACCCCGGGACACAGCTTGTTTGAGCAGTACTTC	CASTPGHSLFEQYF
TRBV7-9	-	many	TRBJ2-3	TGTGCCAGCAGCTTAGCCTTGTCCGGAGTAAGAGATACGCAGTATTTT	CASSLALSGVRDTQYF
TRBV3-1	TRBD2	-	TRBJ2-1	TGTGCCAGCAAAAGGACTAGGAACAATGAGCAGTTCTTC	CASKRTRNNEQFF
TRBV29-1	TRBD1	-	TRBJ2-7	TGCAGCGTGGCGAAGGGGGCCCCGAGCTCCTACGAGCAGTACTTC	CSVAKGAPSSYEQYF
TRBV5-6	-	many	TRBJ2-1	TGTGCCAGCAGCCAAACCTCAGGGGCGAGGGAGCAGTTCTTC	CASSQTSGAREQFF
TRBV3-1	-	many	TRBJ1-5	TGTGCCAGCAGGGGTCAGCCCCAGCATTTT	CASRGQPQHF
TRBV6-5	-	many	TRBJ1-1	TGTGCCAGCTTTGACAGGTATGGCATGAACACTGAAGCTTTCTTT	CASFDRYGMNTEAFF
TRBV9	TRBD2	many	TRBJ2-5	TGTGCCAGCAGCGTAGGGACTAGCGGGAGGGCCGTCTTC	CASSVGTSGRAVF
TRBV29-1	-	many	TRBJ1-3	TGCAGCGTTGAGGGGGGACCGGGAAACACCATATATTTT	CSVEGGPGNTIYF
TRBV29-1	-	many	TRBJ1-1	TGCAGCGTTGCGGTTACGGGGGACACTGAAGCTTTCTTT	CSVAVTGDTEAFF
TRBV18	TRBD2	many	TRBJ2-2	TGTGCCAGCTCACCCGCGGCGATAGCGGGGACCGGGGAGCTGTTTTTT	CASSPAAIAGTGELFF
TRBV10-2	TRBD1	many	TRBJ2-2	TGCGCCAGCAGACAGGGGGCGCGTGGCACCGGGGAGCTGTTTTTT	CASRQGARGTGELFF
TRBV2	TRBD1	many	TRBJ1-6	TGTGCCAGCAGTAACACAGGGGGCGTCAGTTCACCCCTCCACTTT	CASSNTGGVSSPLHF
TRBV14	-	many	TRBJ1-2	TGTGCCAGCAGCCAAGATCGGCAAGGCTACACCTTC	CASSQDRQGYTF
TRBV7-3	TRBD2	few	TRBJ2-1	TGTGCCAGCCAGCGGGAGGGCCAGTCCTACAATGAGCAGTTCTTC	CASQREGQSYNEQFF
TRBV7-9	-	few	TRBJ2-5	TGTGCCAGCAGCTCTGGGGGTTTCGAGACCCAGTACTTC	CASSSGGFETQYF
TRBV11-2	-	-	TRBJ1-3	TGTGCCAGCAGCTTAGTGGCCGGAAACACCATATATTTT	CASSLVAGNTIYF
TRBV29-1	-	many	TRBJ2-3	TGCAGCGTTGAAGATGCCCTAAGAAATACGCAGTATTTT	CSVEDALRNTQYF
TRBV7-7	-	medium-sized	TRBJ2-1	TGTGCTAGCAGCCCGGGGAGGCTAGTTGGGAGAAATGAGCAGTTCTTC	CASSPGRLVGRNEQFF
TRBV6-2/TRBV6-3	-	few	TRBJ2-1	TGTGCCAGCAGTTACTACATAGCGAATGAGCAGTTCTTC	CASSYYIANEQFF
TRBV28	-	-	TRBJ2-5	TGTGCCAGCAGTTCCCCCCAGCGGCGAGAGACCCAGTACTTC	CASSSPQRRETQYF
TRBV7-9	TRBD2	few	TRBJ2-7	TGTGCCAGCAGCTACCAGACTAGCGGGGAGAGCTCCTACGAGCAGTACTTC	CASSYQTSGESSYEQYF
TRBV7-8	TRBD1	few	TRBJ1-1	TGTGCCAGCAGCTTCTCCCAGCAGGGGGCCACTGAAGCTTTCTTT	CASSFSQQGATEAFF
TRBV29-1	TRBD1	-	TRBJ2-1	TGCAGCGTCCAGGGACAGGGGAATGAGCAGTTCTTC	CSVQGQGNEQFF
TRBV7-3	TRBD2	many	TRBJ2-7	TGTGCCAGCAGCTTTGGCGGGAGTCCCTACGAGCAGTACTTC	CASSFGGSPYEQYF
TRBV3-1	-	many	TRBJ2-3	TGTGCCAGCACCCTAGGTGGAGTGCTGGATACGCAGTATTTT	CASTLGGVLDTQYF
TRBV5-4	TRBD1	many	TRBJ2-5	TGTGCCAGCAGCTTGACAGGGGGCAATTGGGCCCAGTACTTC	CASSLTGGNWAQYF
TRBV28	TRBD1	-	TRBJ2-7	TGTGCCAGCAGGCCGACAGGGAACTACGAGCAGTACTTT	CASRPTGNYEQYF
TRBV6-5	TRBD2	many	TRBJ2-7	TGTGCCAGCAGCCAATCCCGACTAGCGGTCTACGAGCAGTACTTC	CASSQSRLAVYEQYF